The source of this TCR beta chain is a study of T cells after yellow fever vaccination. Study-level findings and limits: Contaminants from the bulk population, in the form of abundant clonotypes, could be found in FACS-sorted repertoires. CD4 and CD8 compartments shared a small share of clonotypes, likely from convergent recombination. Booster sampling recovered most clones from primary vaccination (96% CD4, approximately 90% CD8).

This clonotype has a handful of counts. Its antigen remains unknown. The V end lost 2 bases, the J end lost 8 bases, and 12 bases lay between the germline ends. This CDR3 contains 14 residues. Germline loops: CDR1 SGHVS, CDR2 FNYEAQ. Conversion of TCR transcripts into cDNA relied on 5'RACE template switching, which added a universal primer site and UMIs. TCRdb ran MiXCR on the 5' RACE reads and lists one entry per CDR3 protein. The repertoire holds around 550,000 distinct CDR3 sequences, with about a fifth as singletons. J is TRBJ2-2 and V is TRBV7-6; possible D gene TRBD2, 6 bases. This specimen consisted of PBMCs, obtained 15 days after the yellow fever booster vaccination. The clonotype originates from a man aged 30-40 years who received the YFV17D yellow fever vaccine. CDR3 in DNA: TGTGCCAGCAGCTTATTAGACGGGAGTGGGGAGCTGTTTTTT. It is translated as CASSLLDGSGELFF. The variable domain in full, completed from reference TRBV7-6 and TRBJ2-2, reads GAGVSQSPRYKVTKRGQDVALRCDPISGHVSLYWYRQALGQGPEFLTYFNYEAQQDKSGLPNDRFSAERPEGSISTLTIQRTEQRDSAMYRCASSLLDGSGELFFGEGSRLTVL.